In this sample, the clone carrying this T cell receptor (beta chain) turned up a few times. Library preparation tagged each individual cDNA molecule with a unique molecular identifier. Methods used by the authors: Counts of TCRs in each sample centred on a median of approximately 96,000 and extended from around 25,000 to 690,000. TCRdb fed the RACE reads into MiXCR, producing one record per CDR3 protein. What appears here as the V and J calls and clone size reflects TCRdb's work, not the paper's. The table has 65,000 or so distinct CDR3 sequences, around 6.1% seen once. This sample is part of a study of human T cells and chemical hapten exposure. Study at large: From small differences in pooled library volume came most of the variation in per-sample TCR yields.

This sample's time point: healthy volunteer bleed at 6 weeks. Whole blood, unfractionated, served as the material for total RNA extraction. This CDR3 region has 15 residues. Germline V lookup: CDR1 KGHDR, CDR2 SFDVKD. The germline V and J ends were trimmed by 4 bases and 2 bases, with 12 bases remaining between them. The sample comprised whole blood. V usage is TRBV24-1 and J usage is TRBJ2-3; weak D call: TRBD2 (6 bases). This TCR came from a female donor in good health. Some clones in this sample may be carry-over from other donors' samples. CDR3 in DNA: TGTGCCACCAGTGACGCCGGGACTTCCACAGATACGCAGTATTTT. Protein: CATSDAGTSTDTQYF.